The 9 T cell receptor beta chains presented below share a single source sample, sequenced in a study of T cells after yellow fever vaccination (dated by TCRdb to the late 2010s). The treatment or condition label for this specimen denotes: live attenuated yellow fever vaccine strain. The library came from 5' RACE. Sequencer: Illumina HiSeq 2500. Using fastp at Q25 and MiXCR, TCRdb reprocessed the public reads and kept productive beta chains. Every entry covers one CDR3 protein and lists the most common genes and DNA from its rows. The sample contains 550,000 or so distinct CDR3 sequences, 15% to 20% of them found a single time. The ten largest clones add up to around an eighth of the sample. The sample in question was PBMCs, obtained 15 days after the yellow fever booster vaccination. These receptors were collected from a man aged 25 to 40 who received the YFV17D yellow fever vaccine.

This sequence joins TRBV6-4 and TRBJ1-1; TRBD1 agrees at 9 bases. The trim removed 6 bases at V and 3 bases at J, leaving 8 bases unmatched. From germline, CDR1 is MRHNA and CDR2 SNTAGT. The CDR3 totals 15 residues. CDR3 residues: CASRGDRGKDTEAFF. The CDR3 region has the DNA TGTGCCAGCAGGGGTGACAGGGGGAAGGACACTGAAGCTTTCTTT.

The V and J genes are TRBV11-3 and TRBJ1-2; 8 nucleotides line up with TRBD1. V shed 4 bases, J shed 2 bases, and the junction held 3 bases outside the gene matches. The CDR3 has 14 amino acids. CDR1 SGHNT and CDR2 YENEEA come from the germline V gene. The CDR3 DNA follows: TGTGCCAGCAGCTGGACAGGGTTGAACTATGGCTACACCTTC. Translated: CASSWTGLNYGYTF.

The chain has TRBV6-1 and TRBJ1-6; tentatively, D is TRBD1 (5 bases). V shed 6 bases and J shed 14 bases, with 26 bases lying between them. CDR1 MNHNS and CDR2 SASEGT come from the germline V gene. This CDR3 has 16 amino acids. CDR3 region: CASRRGTGRNIGTLHF. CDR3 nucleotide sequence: TGTGCCAGCAGAAGAGGAACGGGGCGGAATATAGGCACCCTCCACTTT.

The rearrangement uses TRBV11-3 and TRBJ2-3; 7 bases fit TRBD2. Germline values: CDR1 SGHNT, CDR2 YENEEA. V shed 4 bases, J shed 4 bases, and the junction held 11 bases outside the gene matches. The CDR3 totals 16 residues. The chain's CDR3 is CASSSAVAGRADTQYF. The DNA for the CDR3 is TGTGCCAGCAGCTCCGCCGTCGCAGGGAGGGCAGATACGCAGTATTTT.

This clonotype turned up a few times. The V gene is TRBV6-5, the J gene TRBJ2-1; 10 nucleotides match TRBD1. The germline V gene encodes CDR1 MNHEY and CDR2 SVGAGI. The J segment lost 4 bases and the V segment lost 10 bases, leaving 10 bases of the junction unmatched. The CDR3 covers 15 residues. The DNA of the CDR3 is TGTGCCACAGATCTCGGGACAGGGGATTACAATGAGCAGTTCTTC. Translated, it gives CATDLGTGDYNEQFF.

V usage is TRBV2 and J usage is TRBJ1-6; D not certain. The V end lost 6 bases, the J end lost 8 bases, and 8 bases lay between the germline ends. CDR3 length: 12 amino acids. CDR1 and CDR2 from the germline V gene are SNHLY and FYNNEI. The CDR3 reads CASRVTYSPLHF. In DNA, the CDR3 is TGTGCCAGCAGGGTGACCTATTCACCCCTCCACTTT.

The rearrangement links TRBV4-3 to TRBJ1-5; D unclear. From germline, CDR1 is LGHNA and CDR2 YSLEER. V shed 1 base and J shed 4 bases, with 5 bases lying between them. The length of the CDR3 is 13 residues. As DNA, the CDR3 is TGCGCCAGCAGCCAAGGGGATAATCAGCCCCAGCATTTT. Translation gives CASSQGDNQPQHF.

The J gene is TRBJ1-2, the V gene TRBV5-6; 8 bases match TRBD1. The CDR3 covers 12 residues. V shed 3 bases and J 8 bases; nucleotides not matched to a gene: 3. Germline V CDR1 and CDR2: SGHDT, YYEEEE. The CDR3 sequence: CASSWTGSGYTF. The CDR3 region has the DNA TGTGCCAGCAGCTGGACAGGGAGCGGCTACACCTTC.

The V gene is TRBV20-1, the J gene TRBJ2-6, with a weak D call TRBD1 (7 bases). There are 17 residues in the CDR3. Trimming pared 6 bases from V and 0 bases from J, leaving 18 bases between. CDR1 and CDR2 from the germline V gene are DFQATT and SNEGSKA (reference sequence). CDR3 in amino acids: CSALSEGASSGANVLTF. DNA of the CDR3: TGCAGTGCCTTGTCGGAGGGGGCGAGCTCTGGGGCCAACGTCCTGACTTTC.